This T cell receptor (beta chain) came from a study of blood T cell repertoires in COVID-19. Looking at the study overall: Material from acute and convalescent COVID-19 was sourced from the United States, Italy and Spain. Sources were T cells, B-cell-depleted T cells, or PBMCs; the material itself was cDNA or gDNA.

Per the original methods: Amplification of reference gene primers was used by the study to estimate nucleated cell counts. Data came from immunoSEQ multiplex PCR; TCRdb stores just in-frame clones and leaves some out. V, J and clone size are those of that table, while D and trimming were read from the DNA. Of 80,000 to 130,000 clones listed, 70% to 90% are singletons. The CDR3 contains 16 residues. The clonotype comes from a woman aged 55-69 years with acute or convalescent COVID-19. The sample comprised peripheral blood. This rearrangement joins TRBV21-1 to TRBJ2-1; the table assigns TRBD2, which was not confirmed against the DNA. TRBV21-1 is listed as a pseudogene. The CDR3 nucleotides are TGTGCCAGCAGCAAAAGTCCTCGGAGCTCCTACAATGAGCAGTTCTTC. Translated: CASSKSPRSSYNEQFF.